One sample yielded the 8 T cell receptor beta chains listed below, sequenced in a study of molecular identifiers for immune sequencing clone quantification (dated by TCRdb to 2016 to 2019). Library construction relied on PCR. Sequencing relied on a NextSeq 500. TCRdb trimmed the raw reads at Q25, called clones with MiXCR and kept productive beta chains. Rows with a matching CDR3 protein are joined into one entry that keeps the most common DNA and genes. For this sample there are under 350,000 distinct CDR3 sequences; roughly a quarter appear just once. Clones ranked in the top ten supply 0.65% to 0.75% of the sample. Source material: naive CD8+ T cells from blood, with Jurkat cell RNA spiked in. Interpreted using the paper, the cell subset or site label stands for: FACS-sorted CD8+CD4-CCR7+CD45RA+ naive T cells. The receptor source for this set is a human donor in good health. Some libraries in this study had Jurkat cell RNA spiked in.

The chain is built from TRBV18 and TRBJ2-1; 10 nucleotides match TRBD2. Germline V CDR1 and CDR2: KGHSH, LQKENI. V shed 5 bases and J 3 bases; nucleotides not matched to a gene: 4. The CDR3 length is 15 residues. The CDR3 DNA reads TGTGCCAGCTCAATAGGACTAGCGGTCTACAATGAGCAGTTCTTC. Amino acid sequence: CASSIGLAVYNEQFF.

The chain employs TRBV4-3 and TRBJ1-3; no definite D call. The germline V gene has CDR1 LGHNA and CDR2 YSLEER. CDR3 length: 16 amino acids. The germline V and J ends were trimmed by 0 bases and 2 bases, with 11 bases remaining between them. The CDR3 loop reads CASSQDWSSAGNTIYF. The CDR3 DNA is TGCGCCAGCAGCCAAGACTGGAGTTCCGCTGGAAACACCATATATTTT.

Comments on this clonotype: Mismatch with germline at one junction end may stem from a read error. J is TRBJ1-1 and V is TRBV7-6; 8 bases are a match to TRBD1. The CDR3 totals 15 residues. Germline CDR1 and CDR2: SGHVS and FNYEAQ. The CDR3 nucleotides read TGTGCCAGCAGCTTCGGACAGGGCATGAACACTGGAGCTTTCTTT. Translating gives CASSFGQGMNTGAFF.

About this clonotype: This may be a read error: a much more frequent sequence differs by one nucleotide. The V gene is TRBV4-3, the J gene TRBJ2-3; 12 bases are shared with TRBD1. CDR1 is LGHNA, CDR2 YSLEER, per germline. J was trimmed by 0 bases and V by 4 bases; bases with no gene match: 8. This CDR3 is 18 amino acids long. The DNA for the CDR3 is TGCGCCAGCAGCCGAGATGTGGGACAGGGGGCAAGCACAGATACGCAGTATTTT. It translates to CASSRDVGQGASTDTQYF.

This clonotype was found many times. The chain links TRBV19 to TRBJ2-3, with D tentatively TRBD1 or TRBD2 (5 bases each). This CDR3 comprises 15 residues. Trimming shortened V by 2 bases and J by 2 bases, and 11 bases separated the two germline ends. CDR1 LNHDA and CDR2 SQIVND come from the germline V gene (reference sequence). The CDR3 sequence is CASSILGESTDTQYF. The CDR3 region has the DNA TGTGCCAGTAGTATATTGGGGGAATCCACAGATACGCAGTATTTT.

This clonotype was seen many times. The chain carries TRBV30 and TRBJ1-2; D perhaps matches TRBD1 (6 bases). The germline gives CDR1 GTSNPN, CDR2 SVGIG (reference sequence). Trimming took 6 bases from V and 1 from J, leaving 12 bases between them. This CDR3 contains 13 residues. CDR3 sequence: CACPEDSNYGYTF. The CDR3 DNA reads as TGTGCCTGCCCGGAGGACAGTAACTATGGCTACACCTTC.

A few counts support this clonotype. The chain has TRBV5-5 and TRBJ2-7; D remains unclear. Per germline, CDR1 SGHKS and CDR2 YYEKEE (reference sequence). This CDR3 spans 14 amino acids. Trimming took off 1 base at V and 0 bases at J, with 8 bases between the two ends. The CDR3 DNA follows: TGTGCCAGCAGCTTGAGGGCGATCTCCTACGAGCAGTACTTC. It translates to CASSLRAISYEQYF.

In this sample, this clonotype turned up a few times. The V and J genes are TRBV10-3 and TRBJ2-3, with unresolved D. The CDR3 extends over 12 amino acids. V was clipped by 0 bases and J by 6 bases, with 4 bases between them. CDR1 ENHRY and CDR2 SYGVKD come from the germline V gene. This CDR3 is CAISESPDTQYF. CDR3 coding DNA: TGTGCCATCAGTGAGTCGCCGGATACGCAGTATTTT.